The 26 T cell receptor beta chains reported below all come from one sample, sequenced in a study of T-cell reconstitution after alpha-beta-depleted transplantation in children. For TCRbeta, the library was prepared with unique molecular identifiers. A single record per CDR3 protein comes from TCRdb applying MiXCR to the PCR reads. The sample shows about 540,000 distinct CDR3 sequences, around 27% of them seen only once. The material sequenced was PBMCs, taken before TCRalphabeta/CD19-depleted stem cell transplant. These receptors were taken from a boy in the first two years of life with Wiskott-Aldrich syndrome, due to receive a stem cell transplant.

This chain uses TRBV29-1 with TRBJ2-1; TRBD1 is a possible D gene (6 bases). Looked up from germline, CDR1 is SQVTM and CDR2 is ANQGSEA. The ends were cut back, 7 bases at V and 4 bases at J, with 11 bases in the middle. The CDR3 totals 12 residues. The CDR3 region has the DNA TGCAGCGCTATGACAGGTTACAATGAGCAGTTCTTC. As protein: CSAMTGYNEQFF.

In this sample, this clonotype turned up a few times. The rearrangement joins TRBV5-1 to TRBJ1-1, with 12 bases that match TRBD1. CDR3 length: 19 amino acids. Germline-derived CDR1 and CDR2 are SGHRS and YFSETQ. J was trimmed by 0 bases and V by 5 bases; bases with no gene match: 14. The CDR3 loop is CASRSSRDRGRYMNTEAFF. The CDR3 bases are TGCGCCAGCAGGTCCAGCCGGGACAGGGGGCGTTACATGAACACTGAAGCTTTCTTT.

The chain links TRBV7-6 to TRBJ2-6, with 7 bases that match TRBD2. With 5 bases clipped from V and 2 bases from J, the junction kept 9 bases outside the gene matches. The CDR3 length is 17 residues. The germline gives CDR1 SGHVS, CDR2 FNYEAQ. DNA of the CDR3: TGTGCCAGCAGCGGGCGGGAGACTTTTCCTGGGGCCAACGTCCTGACTTTC. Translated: CASSGRETFPGANVLTF.

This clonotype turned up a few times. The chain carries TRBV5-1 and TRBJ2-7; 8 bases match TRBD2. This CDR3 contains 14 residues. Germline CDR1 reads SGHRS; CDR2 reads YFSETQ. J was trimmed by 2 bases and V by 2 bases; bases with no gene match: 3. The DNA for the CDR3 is TGCGCCAGCAGCTTTAGCGGGGTGACCTACGAGCAGTACTTC. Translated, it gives CASSFSGVTYEQYF.

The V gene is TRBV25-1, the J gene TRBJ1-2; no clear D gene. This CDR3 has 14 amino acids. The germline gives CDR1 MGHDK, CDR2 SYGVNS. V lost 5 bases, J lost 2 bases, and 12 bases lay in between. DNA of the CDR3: TGTGCCAGCAGTCGTGGGTTGGGGAACTATGGCTACACCTTC. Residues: CASSRGLGNYGYTF.

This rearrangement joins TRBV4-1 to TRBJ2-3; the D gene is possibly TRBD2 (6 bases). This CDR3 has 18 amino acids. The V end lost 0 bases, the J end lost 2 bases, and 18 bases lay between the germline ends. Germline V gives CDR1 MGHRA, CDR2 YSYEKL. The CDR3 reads CASSQDFRGPGLTDTQYF. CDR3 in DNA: TGCGCCAGCAGCCAAGACTTTAGGGGCCCGGGACTCACAGATACGCAGTATTTT.

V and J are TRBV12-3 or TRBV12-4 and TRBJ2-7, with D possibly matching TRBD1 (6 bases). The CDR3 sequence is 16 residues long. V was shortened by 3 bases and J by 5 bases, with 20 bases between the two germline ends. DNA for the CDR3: TGTGCCAGCAGTTTGTTCGAGTGGCAGGGGTTCCACGAGCAGTACTTC. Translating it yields CASSLFEWQGFHEQYF.

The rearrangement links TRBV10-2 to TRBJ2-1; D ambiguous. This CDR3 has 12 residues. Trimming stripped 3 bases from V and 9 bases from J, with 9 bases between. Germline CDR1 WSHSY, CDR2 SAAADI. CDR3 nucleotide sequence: TGCGCCAGCAGTGACCCCCCCCGTGAGCAGTTCTTC. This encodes CASSDPPREQFF.

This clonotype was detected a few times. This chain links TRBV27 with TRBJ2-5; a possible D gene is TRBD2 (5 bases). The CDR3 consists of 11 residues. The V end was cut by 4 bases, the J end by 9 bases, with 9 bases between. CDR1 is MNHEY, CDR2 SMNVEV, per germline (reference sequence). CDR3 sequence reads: CASSYDGAQYF. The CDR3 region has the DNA TGTGCCAGCAGTTATGACGGGGCCCAGTACTTC.

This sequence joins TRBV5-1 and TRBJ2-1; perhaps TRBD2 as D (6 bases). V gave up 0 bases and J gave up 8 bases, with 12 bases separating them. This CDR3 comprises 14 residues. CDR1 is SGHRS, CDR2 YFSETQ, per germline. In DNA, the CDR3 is TGCGCCAGCAGCTTGGTTAGCGGTCTGTATGAGCAGTTCTTC. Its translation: CASSLVSGLYEQFF.

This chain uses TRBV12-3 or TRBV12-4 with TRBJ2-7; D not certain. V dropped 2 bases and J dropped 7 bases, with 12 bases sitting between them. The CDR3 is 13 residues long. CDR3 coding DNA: TGTGCCAGCAGTTTACTGGTCTTAGGGGAGCAGTACTTC. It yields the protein CASSLLVLGEQYF.

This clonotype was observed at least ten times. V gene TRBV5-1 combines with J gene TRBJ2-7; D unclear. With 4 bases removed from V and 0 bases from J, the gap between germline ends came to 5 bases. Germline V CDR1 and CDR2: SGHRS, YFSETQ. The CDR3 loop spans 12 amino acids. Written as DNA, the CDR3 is TGCGCCAGCAGCCCGGCCTCCTACGAGCAGTACTTC. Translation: CASSPASYEQYF.

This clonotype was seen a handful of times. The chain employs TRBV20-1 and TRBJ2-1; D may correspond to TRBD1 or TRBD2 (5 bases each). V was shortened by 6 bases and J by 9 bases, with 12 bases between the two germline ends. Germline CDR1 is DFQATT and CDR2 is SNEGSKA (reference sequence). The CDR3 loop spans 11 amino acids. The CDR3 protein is CSAGRWGEQFF. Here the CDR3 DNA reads TGCAGTGCGGGACGGTGGGGTGAGCAGTTCTTC.

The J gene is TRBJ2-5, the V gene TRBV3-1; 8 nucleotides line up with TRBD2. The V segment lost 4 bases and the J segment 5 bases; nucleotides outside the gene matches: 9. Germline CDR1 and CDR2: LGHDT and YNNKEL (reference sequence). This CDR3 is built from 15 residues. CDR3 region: CASSLVGLAIETQYF. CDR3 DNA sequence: TGTGCCAGCAGCCTAGTCGGACTAGCAATCGAGACCCAGTACTTC.

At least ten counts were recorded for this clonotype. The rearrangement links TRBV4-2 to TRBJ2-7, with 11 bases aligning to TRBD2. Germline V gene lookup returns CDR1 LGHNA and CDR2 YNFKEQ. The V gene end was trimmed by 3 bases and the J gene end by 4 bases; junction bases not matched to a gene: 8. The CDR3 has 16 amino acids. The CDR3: CASSQVVAGGGYEQYF. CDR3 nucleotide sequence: TGTGCCAGCAGCCAGGTTGTAGCGGGAGGGGGATACGAGCAGTACTTC.

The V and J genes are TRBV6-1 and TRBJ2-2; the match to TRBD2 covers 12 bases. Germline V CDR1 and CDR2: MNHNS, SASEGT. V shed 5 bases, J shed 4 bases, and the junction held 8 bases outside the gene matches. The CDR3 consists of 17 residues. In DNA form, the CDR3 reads TGTGCCAGCAGTCCCGTCCGGGGACTAGCGGGCACCGGGGAGCTGTTTTTT. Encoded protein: CASSPVRGLAGTGELFF.

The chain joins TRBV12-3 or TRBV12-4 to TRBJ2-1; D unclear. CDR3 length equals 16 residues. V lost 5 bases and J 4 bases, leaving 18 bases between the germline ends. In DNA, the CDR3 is TGTGCCAGCAGTGCCCAACATGGGTTGGGGTACAATGAGCAGTTCTTC. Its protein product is CASSAQHGLGYNEQFF.

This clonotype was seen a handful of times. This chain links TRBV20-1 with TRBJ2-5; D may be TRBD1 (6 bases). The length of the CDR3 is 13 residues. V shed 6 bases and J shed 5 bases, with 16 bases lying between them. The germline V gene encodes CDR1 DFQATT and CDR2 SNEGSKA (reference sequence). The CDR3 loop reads CSATAGVRETQYF. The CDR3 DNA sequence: TGCAGTGCCACCGCAGGGGTAAGGGAGACCCAGTACTTC.

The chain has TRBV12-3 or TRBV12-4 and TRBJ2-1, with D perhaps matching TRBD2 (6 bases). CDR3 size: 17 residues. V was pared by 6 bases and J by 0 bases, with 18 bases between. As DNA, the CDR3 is TGTGCCAGCAGCCTCGGCGGGGTTTTCAGCTCCTACAATGAGCAGTTCTTC. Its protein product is CASSLGGVFSSYNEQFF.

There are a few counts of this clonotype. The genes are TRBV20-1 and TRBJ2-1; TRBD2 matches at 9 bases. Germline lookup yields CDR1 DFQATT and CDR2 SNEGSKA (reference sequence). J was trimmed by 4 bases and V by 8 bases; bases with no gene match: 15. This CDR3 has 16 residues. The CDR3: CSSKTYGGREYNEQFF. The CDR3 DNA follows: TGCAGTTCAAAAACCTATGGCGGGAGGGAATACAATGAGCAGTTCTTC.

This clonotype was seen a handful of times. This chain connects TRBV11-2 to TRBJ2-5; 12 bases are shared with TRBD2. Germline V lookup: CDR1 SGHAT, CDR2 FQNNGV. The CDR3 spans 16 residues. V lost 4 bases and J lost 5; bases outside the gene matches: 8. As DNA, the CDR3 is TGTGCCAGCAGCTCCCGGACTAGCGGGGTCTTTGAGACCCAGTACTTC. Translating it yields CASSSRTSGVFETQYF.

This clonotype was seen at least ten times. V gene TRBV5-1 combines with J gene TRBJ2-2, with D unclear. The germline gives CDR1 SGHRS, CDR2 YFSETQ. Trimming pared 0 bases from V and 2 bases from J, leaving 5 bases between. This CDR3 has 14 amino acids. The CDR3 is CASSLVGNTGELFF. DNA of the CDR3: TGCGCCAGCAGCTTGGTGGGTAACACCGGGGAGCTGTTTTTT.

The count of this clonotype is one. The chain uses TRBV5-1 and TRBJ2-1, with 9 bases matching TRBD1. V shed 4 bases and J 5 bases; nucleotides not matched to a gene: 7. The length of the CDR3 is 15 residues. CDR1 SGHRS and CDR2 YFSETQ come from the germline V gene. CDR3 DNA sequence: TGCGCCAGCAGCGCGGGGACAGGGTCGAACAATGAGCAGTTCTTC. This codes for CASSAGTGSNNEQFF.

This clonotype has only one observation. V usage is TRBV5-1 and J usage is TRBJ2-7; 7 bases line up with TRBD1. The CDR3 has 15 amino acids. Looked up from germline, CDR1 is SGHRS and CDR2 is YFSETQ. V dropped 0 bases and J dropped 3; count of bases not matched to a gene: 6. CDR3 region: CASSLVRGGRYEQYF. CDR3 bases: TGCGCCAGCAGCTTGGTGAGAGGGGGCCGCTACGAGCAGTACTTC. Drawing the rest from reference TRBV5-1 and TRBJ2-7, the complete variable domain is KAGVTQTPRYLIKTRGQQVTLSCSPISGHRSVSWYQQTPGQGLQFLFEYFSETQRNKGNFPGRFSGRQFSNSRSEMNVSTLELGDSALYLCASSLVRGGRYEQYFGPGTRLTVT.

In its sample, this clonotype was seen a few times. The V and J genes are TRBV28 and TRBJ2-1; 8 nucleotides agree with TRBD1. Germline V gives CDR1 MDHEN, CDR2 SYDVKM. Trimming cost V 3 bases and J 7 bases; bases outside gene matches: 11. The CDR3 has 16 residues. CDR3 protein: CASSLIGQGVRNEQFF. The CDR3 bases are TGTGCCAGCAGTTTGATCGGACAGGGAGTTAGGAATGAGCAGTTCTTC. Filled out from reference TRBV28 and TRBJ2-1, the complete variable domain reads DVKVTQSSRYLVKRTGEKVFLECVQDMDHENMFWYRQDPGLGLRLIYFSYDVKMKEKGDIPEGYSVSREKKERFSLILESASTNQTSMYLCASSLIGQGVRNEQFFGPGTRLTVL.

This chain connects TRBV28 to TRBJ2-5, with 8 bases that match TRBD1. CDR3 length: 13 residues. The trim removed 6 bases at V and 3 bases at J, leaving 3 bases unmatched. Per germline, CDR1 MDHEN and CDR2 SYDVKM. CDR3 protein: CASRGTGKETQYF. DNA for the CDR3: TGTGCCAGCAGGGGGACAGGCAAAGAGACCCAGTACTTC.